This T cell receptor beta chain was recorded in a study of blood T cell repertoires in COVID-19. Study context: Italy, Spain and the United States were the sources of the convalescent and acute COVID-19 samples.

Deletions cut 4 bases from V and 4 bases from J, with 12 bases between. Per germline, CDR1 SGHKS and CDR2 YYEKEE (reference sequence). The CDR3 spans 13 residues. As handled by the study authors: Amplification of reference gene primers provided the estimated nucleated cell counts. Profiling relied on immunoSEQ multiplex PCR, and the TCRdb table lists in-frame clones only, not all of them. The V and J calls and the clone size are those of that table, but D and trimming were determined from the DNA. Here the sample spans roughly 130,000 clones, more than 70% being singletons. The chain recombines TRBV5-5 with TRBJ2-7; weak D call: TRBD2 (6 bases). This receptor was taken from a man aged 70-80 years with acute or convalescent COVID-19. Sequencing used peripheral blood. The CDR3 nucleotides read TGTGCCAGCAGCCGGGCGGAGGGGTACGAGCAGTACTTC. Protein: CASSRAEGYEQYF.